The source of this T cell receptor beta chain is a study of siplizumab effects on memory and regulatory T cells. Each sample had roughly 10^5 TCR templates assayed. The data were produced by immunoSEQ multiplex PCR, yet TCRdb's version contains in-frame clones alone and is incomplete. The profile covers 110,000 or so clones, with about 93% appearing a single time and about 0.16% taken by the ten largest. Germline CDR1 reads MGHRA; CDR2 reads YSYEKL. The CDR3 consists of 13 residues. V was pared by 1 base and J by 14 bases, with 17 bases between. The source material was non-Treg CD4+ T cells sorted from blood. The clonotype originates from a human donor in good health. The V and J genes are TRBV4-1 and TRBJ1-2; perhaps TRBD1 as D (5 bases). The CDR3 region is CASSQVGTVLLTF. DNA for the CDR3: TGCGCCAGCAGCCAAGTGGGGACCGTCCTCTTGACCTTC.